This T cell receptor (beta chain) was obtained from a study of T cells after yellow fever vaccination. The V gene's germline CDR1 is LNHDA and CDR2 SQIVND (reference sequence). Trimming removed 9 bases from V and 7 bases from J, with 24 bases in between. This CDR3 is 16 amino acids long. A universal primer site and UMIs were added as TCR cDNA was made by 5'RACE template switching. TCRdb processed the 5' RACE reads anew with MiXCR; each CDR3 protein has one entry. The sample carries hundreds of thousands of distinct CDR3 sequences, more than 8.5% recorded once. V and J are TRBV19 and TRBJ2-2; maybe TRBD1 (6 bases). Sequencing was performed on PBMCs, taken on the day of the first yellow fever vaccination. The TCR sequence derives from a man between 18 and 35 years old who received the YFV17D yellow fever vaccine. The CDR3 DNA reads TGTGCCAGCAAACACACAGGGAGAGGCTCGGGCGGGGAGCTGTTTTTT. Protein: CASKHTGRGSGGELFF.